The clone carrying this T cell receptor beta chain was counted only a few times. Its specificity is unknown. This record comes from a study of identical twins. Findings and caveats of the study: Out-of-frame alpha sequences that twins shared showed excess low generation probability. Models predicted too little out-of-frame TCR alpha sharing in monozygotic twins.

TCRdb re-called the 5' RACE reads with MiXCR, one entry per CDR3 protein. The sample has about 890,000 distinct CDR3 sequences, roughly 12% seen once. V lost 5 bases to trimming and J lost 0 bases; unmatched junction nucleotides: 7. This CDR3 comprises 16 residues. From germline, CDR1 is LNHDA and CDR2 SQIVND (reference sequence). The data also belong to a second study, concerning yellow fever vaccine responses in identical twins.

The rearrangement links TRBV19 to TRBJ2-1; TRBD2 matches at 7 bases. The clonotype comes from a woman aged 18-29 years in good health. The sequenced material came from PBMCs. Here the CDR3 DNA reads TGTGCCAGTAGTTACTTAGCGGGTGGCTCCTACAATGAGCAGTTCTTC. It encodes CASSYLAGGSYNEQFF.